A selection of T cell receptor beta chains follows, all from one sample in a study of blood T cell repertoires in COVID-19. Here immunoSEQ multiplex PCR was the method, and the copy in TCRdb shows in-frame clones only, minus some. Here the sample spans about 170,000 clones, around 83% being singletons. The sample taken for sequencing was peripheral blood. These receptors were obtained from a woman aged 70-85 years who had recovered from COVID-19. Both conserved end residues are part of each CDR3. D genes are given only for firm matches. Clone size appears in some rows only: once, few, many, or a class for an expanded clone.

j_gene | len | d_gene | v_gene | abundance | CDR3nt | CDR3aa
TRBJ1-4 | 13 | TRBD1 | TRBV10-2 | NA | TGCGCCAGCCGGGACAGGGGGAATGAAAAACTGTTTTTT | CASRDRGNEKLFF
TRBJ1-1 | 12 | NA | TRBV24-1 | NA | TGTGCCACCAGGGGCCGAAACACTGAAGCTTTCTTT | CATRGRNTEAFF
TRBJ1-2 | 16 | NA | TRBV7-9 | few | TGTGCCAGCAGCTTAGCCGGACTCAGGGGAGACTATGGCTACACCTTC | CASSLAGLRGDYGYTF
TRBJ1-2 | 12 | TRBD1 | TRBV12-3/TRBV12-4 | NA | TGTGCCAGCAGTACAGGGGTGTCCGGCTACACCTTC | CASSTGVSGYTF
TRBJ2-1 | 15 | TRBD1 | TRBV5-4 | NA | TGTGCCAGCAGCACCCGGGACAGGGAAGGCAATGAGCAGTTCTTC | CASSTRDREGNEQFF
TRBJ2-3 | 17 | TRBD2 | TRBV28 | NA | TGTGCCAGCAGTTTGTGGGCGACTAGCGGGAAGACAGATACGCAGTATTTT | CASSLWATSGKTDTQYF
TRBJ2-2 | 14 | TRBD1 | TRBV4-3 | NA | TGCGCCAGCAGCCACCGACAGGGGACCGGGGAGCTGTTTTTT | CASSHRQGTGELFF
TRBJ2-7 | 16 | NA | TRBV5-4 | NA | TGTGCCAGCAGCTTGGGGCCCGGGGGTGAGTCCTACGAGCAGTACTTC | CASSLGPGGESYEQYF
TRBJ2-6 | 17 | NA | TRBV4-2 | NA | TGTGCCAGCAGCCAAGTCGGGGATTACTCTGGGGCCAACGTCCTGACTTTC | CASSQVGDYSGANVLTF
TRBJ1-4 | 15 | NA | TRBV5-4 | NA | TGTGCCAGCAGCTTTGGGGGGGGGCGTTATGAAAAACTGTTTTTT | CASSFGGGRYEKLFF
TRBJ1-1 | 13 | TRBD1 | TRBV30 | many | TGTGCCTGGAGCCCCGACAGGGGCCGTTGGGCTTTCTTT | CAWSPDRGRWAFF
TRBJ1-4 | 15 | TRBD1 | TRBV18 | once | TGTGCCAGCTCATCCGGACAGGGAATGTTTGAAAAACTGTTTTTT | CASSSGQGMFEKLFF
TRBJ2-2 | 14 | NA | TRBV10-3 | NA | TGTGCCATCAGTGAGGTCAGGCTGTCCGGGGAGCTGTTTTTT | CAISEVRLSGELFF
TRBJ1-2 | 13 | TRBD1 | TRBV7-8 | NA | TGTGCCAGCAGCTTAAAGGGGGCTGATGGCTACACCTTC | CASSLKGADGYTF
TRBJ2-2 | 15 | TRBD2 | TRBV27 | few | TGTGCCAGCAGTTCGGGAGGATGGGACACCGGGGAGCTGTTTTTT | CASSSGGWDTGELFF
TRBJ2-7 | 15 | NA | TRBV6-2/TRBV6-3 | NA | TGTGCCAGCAGTATCGGACAGCCTGGGGTCTACGAGCAGTACTTC | CASSIGQPGVYEQYF
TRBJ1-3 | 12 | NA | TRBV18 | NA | TGTGCCAGCTCACGCCGACAAAACACCATATATTTT | CASSRRQNTIYF
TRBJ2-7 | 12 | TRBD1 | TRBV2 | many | TGTGCCAGCGACAGGGGAGGCTACGAGCAGTACTTC | CASDRGGYEQYF
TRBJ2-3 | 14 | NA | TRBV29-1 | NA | TGCAGCGTAACCGGGGGCGGGGGAGGAGATACGCAGTATTTT | CSVTGGGGGDTQYF
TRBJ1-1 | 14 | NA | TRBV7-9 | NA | TGTGCCAGCAGCTCACAGGGCGGAGGCACTGAAGCTTTCTTT | CASSSQGGGTEAFF
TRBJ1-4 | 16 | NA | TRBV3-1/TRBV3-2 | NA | TGTGCCAGCAGCCCAGGGGTGGCAGGGACTAATGAAAAACTGTTTTTT | CASSPGVAGTNEKLFF
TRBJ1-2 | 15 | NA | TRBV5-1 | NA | TGCGCCAGCAGCCCAACAACACCCGGGAACTATGGCTACACCTTC | CASSPTTPGNYGYTF
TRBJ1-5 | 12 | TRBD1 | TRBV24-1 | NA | TGTGCCACCAGTGATTTAGGGGGGACAGGCCATTTT | CATSDLGGTGHF